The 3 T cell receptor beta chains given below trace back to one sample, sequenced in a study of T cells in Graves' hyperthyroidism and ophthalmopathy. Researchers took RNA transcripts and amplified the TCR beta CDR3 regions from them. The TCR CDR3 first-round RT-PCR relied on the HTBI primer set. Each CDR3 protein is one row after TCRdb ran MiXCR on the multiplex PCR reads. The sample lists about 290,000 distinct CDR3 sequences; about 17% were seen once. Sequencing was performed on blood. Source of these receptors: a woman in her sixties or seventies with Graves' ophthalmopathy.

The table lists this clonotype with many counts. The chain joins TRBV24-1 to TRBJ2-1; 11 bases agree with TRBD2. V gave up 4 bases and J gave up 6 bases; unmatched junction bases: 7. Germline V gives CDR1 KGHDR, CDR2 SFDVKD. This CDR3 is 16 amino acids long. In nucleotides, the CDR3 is TGTGCCACCAGTGACCCCGGGACTAGCGGCCTCAATGAGCAGTTCTTC. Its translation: CATSDPGTSGLNEQFF.

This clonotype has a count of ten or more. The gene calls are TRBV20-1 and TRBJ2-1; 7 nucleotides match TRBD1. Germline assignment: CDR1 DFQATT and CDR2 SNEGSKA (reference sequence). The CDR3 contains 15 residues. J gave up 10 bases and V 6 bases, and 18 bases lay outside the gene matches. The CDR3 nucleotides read TGCAGTGCCAATAGGTTGGGACAGAAAGGCGGCGAGCAGTTCTTC. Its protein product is CSANRLGQKGGEQFF.

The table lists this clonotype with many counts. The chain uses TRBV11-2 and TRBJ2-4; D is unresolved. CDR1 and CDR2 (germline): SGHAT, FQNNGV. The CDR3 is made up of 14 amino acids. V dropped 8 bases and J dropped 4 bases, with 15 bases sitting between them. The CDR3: CASSPYGRKNIQYF. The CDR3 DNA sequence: TGTGCCAGCTCCCCCTACGGCCGTAAAAACATTCAGTACTTC.